One sample yielded the 13 T cell receptor beta chains listed below, sequenced in a study of T cells after yellow fever vaccination. TCRdb redid the calling of the 5' RACE reads with MiXCR, one entry per CDR3 protein. The data hold a few hundred thousand distinct CDR3 sequences, with 7.5% to 9.5% observed a single time. The source was CD4+ T cells sorted from PBMCs, collected 5 days after the yellow fever booster vaccination. These TCRs come from a man in his late teens or twenties who received the YFV17D yellow fever vaccine.

This chain uses TRBV5-6 with TRBJ2-5, with D tentatively TRBD2 (6 bases). Per the germline V gene, CDR1 is SGHDT and CDR2 is YYEEEE. The V end was cut by 3 bases, the J end by 5 bases, with 17 bases between. The CDR3 is 15 amino acids. Here the CDR3 DNA reads TGTGCCAGCAGCTGGGGGAGGCGGGGCCGGGAGACCCAGTACTTC. Translation: CASSWGRRGRETQYF.

V usage is TRBV3-1 and J usage is TRBJ1-4; TRBD1 is a possible D gene (6 bases). Trimming left V 5 bases short and J 8 bases short, with 12 bases between. The V gene's germline CDR1 is LGHDT and CDR2 YNNKEL (reference sequence). This CDR3 has 13 amino acids. CDR3 nucleotide sequence: TGTGCCAGCAGCTGGGGGCCTCCCGAAAAACTGTTTTTT. This gives the protein CASSWGPPEKLFF. The full variable domain, in which reference TRBV3-1 and TRBJ1-4 provide the parts outside the CDR3, is DTAVSQTPKYLVTQMGNDKSIKCEQNLGHDTMYWYKQDSKKFLKIMFSYNNKELIINETVPNRFSPKSPDKAHLNLHINSLELGDSAVYFCASSWGPPEKLFFGSGTQLSVL.

This clonotype has just a few counts. The rearrangement joins TRBV20-1 to TRBJ2-5; the D gene is possibly TRBD2 (5 bases). The CDR3 runs 13 residues. Germline assignment: CDR1 DFQATT and CDR2 SNEGSKA (reference sequence). Trimming removed 5 bases from V and 7 bases from J, with 17 bases in between. CDR3 nucleotide sequence: TGCAGTGCTGCAATTAGCGCGGTTGGGACCCAGTACTTC. This translates into CSAAISAVGTQYF.

This clonotype was seen repeatedly, ten times or more. The chain has TRBV6-2 or TRBV6-3 and TRBJ2-7; no clear D gene. This CDR3 spans 13 amino acids. The germline V gene encodes CDR1 MNHEY and CDR2 SVGEGT. Trimming removed 4 bases at V and 1 base at J, with 8 bases between. CDR3 in DNA: TGTGCCAGCAGTTTGGTGACATCCTACGAGCAGTACTTC. Its protein is CASSLVTSYEQYF.

This clonotype has more than one count but fewer than ten. The gene calls are TRBV21-1 and TRBJ2-7; the table's D call, TRBD1, was not checked against the DNA. TRBV21-1 is a documented pseudogene. This CDR3 is 13 amino acids long. The CDR3 reads CASSPAEGYEQYV. CDR3 nucleotide sequence: TGTGCCAGCAGCCCAGCGGAGGGGTACGAGCAGTACGTC.

The chain combines TRBV4-1 with TRBJ1-4; D call uncertain. V was trimmed by 3 bases and J by 0 bases, leaving 8 bases between them. Germline lookup yields CDR1 MGHRA and CDR2 YSYEKL. The CDR3 has 15 residues. The chain's CDR3 is CASSQRDATNEKLFF. The CDR3 nucleotides are TGCGCCAGCAGCCAGCGAGATGCAACTAATGAAAAACTGTTTTTT.

The gene calls are TRBV20-1 and TRBJ1-4; 11 bases line up with TRBD1. The CDR3 is 15 amino acids. After removal of 4 bases from V and 8 bases from J, the junction contained 9 bases not matched to a gene. Germline loops: CDR1 DFQATT, CDR2 SNEGSKA (reference sequence). The CDR3 coding sequence is TGCAGTGCTATCACCGGAGGGACAGGGGGAGAAAAACTGTTTTTT. It encodes CSAITGGTGGEKLFF.

In this sample, this clonotype turned up many times. The CDR3 protein is CASSAPGQGYTEAFF. The CDR3 nucleotides read TGTGCCAGCAGTGCGCCGGGACAGGGATACACTGAAGCTTTCTTT. The V and J genes are TRBV6-5 and TRBJ1-1; TRBD1 matches at 9 bases. The CDR3 contains 15 residues. The germline CDR1 and CDR2 sequences are MNHEY and SVGAGI. V shed 5 bases and J 3 bases; nucleotides not matched to a gene: 7.

The chain carries TRBV5-6 and TRBJ2-3; 11 nucleotides line up with TRBD2. This CDR3 has 15 amino acids. Trimming removed 4 bases from V and 2 bases from J; junction bases left unmatched: 3. Germline CDR1 and CDR2: SGHDT and YYEEEE. Here the CDR3 DNA reads TGTGCCAGCAGCAGGGGACTAGCGGACACAGATACGCAGTATTTT. It yields the protein CASSRGLADTDTQYF. The full variable domain, with the rest looked up from reference TRBV5-6 and TRBJ2-3, is DAGVTQSPTHLIKTRGQQVTLRCSPKSGHDTVSWYQQALGQGPQFIFQYYEEEERQRGNFPDRFSGHQFPNYSSELNVNALLLGDSALYLCASSRGLADTDTQYFGPGTRLTVL.

V is TRBV6-2 or TRBV6-3 and J is TRBJ1-3, with D hard to call. CDR3 length: 14 amino acids. Germline CDR1 and CDR2: MNHEY and SVGEGT. Trimming shortened V by 2 bases and J by 5 bases, and 10 bases separated the two germline ends. CDR3 nucleotide sequence: TGTGCCAGCAGTTACATCGGACGCCGAAACACCATATATTTT. This gives the protein CASSYIGRRNTIYF.

This chain connects TRBV9 to TRBJ2-3; D uncertain. Looked up from germline, CDR1 is SGDLS and CDR2 is YYNGEE. The CDR3 totals 13 residues. The V gene lost 0 bases and the J gene lost 4 bases, with 6 bases spanning the gap. The CDR3 DNA follows: TGTGCCAGCAGCGTAGCGCCCGCAGATACGCAGTATTTT. Protein sequence: CASSVAPADTQYF.

This clonotype was seen ten or more times. The V and J genes are TRBV7-9 and TRBJ2-3; 9 bases agree with TRBD2. After removal of 0 bases from V and 2 bases from J, the junction contained 6 bases not matched to a gene. Looked up from germline, CDR1 is SEHNR and CDR2 is FQNEAQ (reference sequence). The CDR3 consists of 17 residues. The CDR3 protein is CASSLALSSGNTDTQYF. In nucleotides, the CDR3 is TGTGCCAGCAGCTTAGCGCTGTCTAGCGGGAACACAGATACGCAGTATTTT.

A few counts support this clonotype. The V and J genes are TRBV7-9 and TRBJ2-5; TRBD1 is a possible D gene (5 bases). V lost 5 bases, J lost 3 bases, and 13 bases lay in between. There are 14 residues in the CDR3. Per germline, CDR1 SEHNR and CDR2 FQNEAQ (reference sequence). The CDR3 DNA reads TGTGCCAGCAGCATTACCCAGGACAAAGAGACCCAGTACTTC. Its protein product is CASSITQDKETQYF.